Listed below are T cell receptor beta chains from one sample, sequenced in a study of T cell responses to AZD1222 COVID-19 vaccine. TCRdb's copy holds only in-frame clones and misses some; the assay was immunoSEQ multiplex PCR. The sample includes approximately 190,000 clones, roughly 93% seen only once; the top ten take 0.99%. Sequencing used peripheral blood, obtained on day 0 of AZD1222 vaccination. These receptors all stem from an adult in good health. Each CDR3 is given with its conserved first and last residue. A D gene is named only where the DNA matches it firmly. Clone size is shown for a subset of rows, as once, few, many or a class of expanded clone.

CDR3nt | CDR3aa | abundance | v_gene | d_gene | j_gene
TGTGCCAGCAGCCAAACAGGGTGGGGCGGCTACACCTTC | CASSQTGWGGYTF | NA | TRBV3-1/TRBV3-2 | NA | TRBJ1-2
TGTGCCAGCAGCTCCGTGGGGGAAGGACAACGATTACCTGGCTACACCTTC | CASSSVGEGQRLPGYTF | NA | TRBV7-9 | NA | TRBJ1-2
TGTGCCAGCAGTTTATATGTCCCGTGGGACAAGGGTAATCAGCCCCAGCATTTT | CASSLYVPWDKGNQPQHF | NA | TRBV27 | NA | TRBJ1-5
TGTGCCAGCAGCTTCGGGGCAGGGGGTTCGGGGGAGCAGTACTTC | CASSFGAGGSGEQYF | NA | TRBV7-9 | TRBD1 | TRBJ2-7
TGTGCCAGCAGCGCCCCGAGCATGACGGACAGGGATTACAATGAGCAGTTCTTC | CASSAPSMTDRDYNEQFF | NA | TRBV9 | TRBD1 | TRBJ2-1
TGTGCCACCAGCACCGGGGGATCCTACGAGCAGTACTTC | CATSTGGSYEQYF | NA | TRBV15 | NA | TRBJ2-7
TGTGCCAGCTCACCAGGGGAAGGGTATGGGCAGAGCACAGATACGCAGTATTTT | CASSPGEGYGQSTDTQYF | once | TRBV18 | NA | TRBJ2-3
TGTGCCAGTACAGGCGGGGGGGTTTACAATGAGCAGTTCTTC | CASTGGGVYNEQFF | NA | TRBV7-2 | TRBD2 | TRBJ2-1
TGTGCCAGCAGCTCCGGGAGTTCCTACGAGCAGTACTTC | CASSSGSSYEQYF | NA | TRBV11-2 | NA | TRBJ2-7
TGTGCCAGCAGCTTACGGGACGGAGCCTACGAGCAGTACTTC | CASSLRDGAYEQYF | few | TRBV7-2 | NA | TRBJ2-7
TGCGCCAGCAGCCCAGACGTTGAGGATACGCAGTATTTT | CASSPDVEDTQYF | NA | TRBV4-1 | NA | TRBJ2-3
TGTGCCAGCAGTTCAGGGACTAGCGGGAGTTGGAGGGGAGAGACCCAGTACTTC | CASSSGTSGSWRGETQYF | NA | TRBV28 | TRBD2 | TRBJ2-5
TGTGCCAGCAGCTTAACGTGGCAAGAGACCCAGTACTTC | CASSLTWQETQYF | NA | TRBV7-3 | NA | TRBJ2-5
TGCAGTGCTAGTCAGAACTATAATTCACCCCTCCACTTT | CSASQNYNSPLHF | NA | TRBV20-1 | NA | TRBJ1-6
TGTGCCAGCAGCCAGGCTACCTTCACAGGGGGCGTTTACAATGAGCAGTTCTTC | CASSQATFTGGVYNEQFF | NA | TRBV14 | TRBD1 | TRBJ2-1
TGTGCCAGCAGCTTCGGTATCAAAAGCTCCTACGAGCAGTACTTC | CASSFGIKSSYEQYF | NA | TRBV5-5 | NA | TRBJ2-7
TGTGCCACCATCCGGGCCGGGCCCTACGAGCAGTACTTC | CATIRAGPYEQYF | NA | TRBV24-1 | NA | TRBJ2-7
TGTGCCAGCACCCTGAACACCGGGGAGCTGTTTTTT | CASTLNTGELFF | NA | TRBV28 | NA | TRBJ2-2
TGTGCCAGCAGCGGGGACAGGGGGAATCAGCCCCAGCATTTT | CASSGDRGNQPQHF | NA | TRBV7-2 | TRBD1 | TRBJ1-5
TGTGCCAGCAGCCGCCGACAGGGAGACAATCAGCCCCAGCATTTT | CASSRRQGDNQPQHF | NA | TRBV3-1/TRBV3-2 | TRBD1 | TRBJ1-5
TGCGCCAGCAGCCCTGACCCTGGGCAAGAGACCCAGTACTTC | CASSPDPGQETQYF | NA | TRBV5-1 | NA | TRBJ2-5
TGTGCCAGCAGTACCGGGACAGGGTGGACTGGGGCCAACGTCCTGACTTTC | CASSTGTGWTGANVLTF | NA | TRBV27 | TRBD1 | TRBJ2-6
TGTGCCAGCAGTTTACAGGGTAGCGGGAGATCAGATACGCAGTATTTT | CASSLQGSGRSDTQYF | NA | TRBV28 | TRBD2 | TRBJ2-3
TGTGCCACCAGCAGCGGACGGGGAGATACGCAGTATTTT | CATSSGRGDTQYF | NA | TRBV15 | NA | TRBJ2-3
TGTGCCAGCAGAGCCGGGACAGGGAAAACCTACGAGCAGTACTTC | CASRAGTGKTYEQYF | NA | TRBV6-5 | TRBD1 | TRBJ2-7
TGTGCCAGCAGCCCGGCGTCGCAAGAGACCCAGTACTTC | CASSPASQETQYF | NA | TRBV16 | NA | TRBJ2-5
TGTGCCAGCAGACAGGGAGATGGCACTGAAGCTTTCTTT | CASRQGDGTEAFF | NA | TRBV6-5 | NA | TRBJ1-1
TGCAGCGGGCGGGACACCCAGAACACTGAAGCTTTCTTT | CSGRDTQNTEAFF | NA | TRBV29-1 | NA | TRBJ1-1
TGTGCCAGCAGCTTGCGGGACACCGCCAGCCGGGCGTACTTC | CASSLRDTASRAYF | NA | TRBV7-9 | NA | TRBJ2-7
TGTGCCAGCAGCTTGAGGGGTGGAACTGAAGCTTTCTTT | CASSLRGGTEAFF | NA | TRBV5-8 | NA | TRBJ1-1
TGTGCCAGCAGCCCAGGAGTTGGGACAGGGGGTATCGATGAGCAGTTCTTC | CASSPGVGTGGIDEQFF | NA | TRBV7-3 | TRBD1 | TRBJ2-1
TGCGCCAGCAGCCAAGGAAAGGGACAGGCCATCAATCAGCCCCAGCATTTT | CASSQGKGQAINQPQHF | NA | TRBV4-1 | TRBD1 | TRBJ1-5
TGTGCCAGCAGCTCGGAATTAGGCACTGAAGCTTTCTTT | CASSSELGTEAFF | NA | TRBV11-3 | NA | TRBJ1-1
TGTGCCAGCAGTTTAAGGCTAGCGGGCCCCGGGGAGCTGTTTTTT | CASSLRLAGPGELFF | NA | TRBV27 | TRBD2 | TRBJ2-2
TGTGCCAGCAGCCCTACAGGGTACAAGACCCAGTACTTC | CASSPTGYKTQYF | NA | TRBV5-8 | NA | TRBJ2-5
TGTGCCAGTAATATGGGGGAAGGCACGAACACTGAAGCTTTCTTT | CASNMGEGTNTEAFF | NA | TRBV19 | NA | TRBJ1-1
TGCGCCAGCAGCCAAGATCAAGAAGAGACCCAGTACTTC | CASSQDQEETQYF | NA | TRBV4-3 | NA | TRBJ2-5
TGTGCCAGTAGTACAACCTCCTTCGGTACAGATACGCAGTATTTT | CASSTTSFGTDTQYF | NA | TRBV19 | NA | TRBJ2-3
TGTGCCAGCAGCCCCGACAGGGTTCAGCCCCAGCATTTT | CASSPDRVQPQHF | NA | TRBV27 | TRBD1 | TRBJ1-5
TGTGCCAGCTCACCAGATTACGAGCAGTACTTC | CASSPDYEQYF | NA | TRBV18 | NA | TRBJ2-7
TGTGCCAGCAGTTTTGGGGCAGGGGGGACTGAAGCTTTCTTT | CASSFGAGGTEAFF | once | TRBV28 | TRBD1 | TRBJ1-1
TGTGCCAGCAGTGAAGCTGGCAGGGTTTTTCATGGCTACACCTTC | CASSEAGRVFHGYTF | NA | TRBV6-1 | NA | TRBJ1-2
TGTGCCAGCAGCGTAGTAGGGGCGAAGAATGAAAAACTGTTTTTT | CASSVVGAKNEKLFF | NA | TRBV9 | NA | TRBJ1-4
TGTGCCAGCAGCCAAGCCTTGGGCCGGACAGATACGCAGTATTTT | CASSQALGRTDTQYF | NA | TRBV3-1/TRBV3-2 | NA | TRBJ2-3
TGTGCCAGTAGTAGCAGGTCGGGCCGCCGTGGCTACACCTTC | CASSSRSGRRGYTF | NA | TRBV19 | NA | TRBJ1-2
TGTGCCAGCTCACCATGGGAGACAACTAATGAAAAACTGTTTTTT | CASSPWETTNEKLFF | NA | TRBV18 | NA | TRBJ1-4
TGTGCCAGCAGCCCACTAGGGAGCCTCTCCTACAATGAGCAGTTCTTC | CASSPLGSLSYNEQFF | NA | TRBV7-3 | NA | TRBJ2-1
TGCGCCAGCAGCGGCGGGACAGGGTATGAGCAGTTCTTC | CASSGGTGYEQFF | NA | TRBV5-1 | TRBD1 | TRBJ2-1
TGTGCCAGTAGTACTGACACCGGGACAGGGGCCGGAAGTCAGCCCCAGCATTTT | CASSTDTGTGAGSQPQHF | NA | TRBV19 | TRBD1 | TRBJ1-5
TGTGCCAGCAGTTTAGCGGCGGTCTACGAGCAGTACTTC | CASSLAAVYEQYF | NA | TRBV12-3/TRBV12-4 | NA | TRBJ2-7
TGTGCCAGTACCCTTGGGGGGACGACCGGGGAGCTGTTTTTT | CASTLGGTTGELFF | NA | TRBV19 | NA | TRBJ2-2
TGCGCCAGCAGCCCCGGGGTCGGGGTTGAAGCTTTCTTT | CASSPGVGVEAFF | NA | TRBV4-3 | NA | TRBJ1-1
TGTGCCAGCAGCCAAGAGAGTTTGGGAAACACCGGGGAGCTGTTTTTT | CASSQESLGNTGELFF | NA | TRBV14 | NA | TRBJ2-2
TGTGCCAGCAGCTCCGGACAGGGGAACACTGAAGCTTTCTTT | CASSSGQGNTEAFF | once | TRBV7-3 | TRBD1 | TRBJ1-1
TGTGCCAGCGGAAGGGAACTGAACACTGAAGCTTTCTTT | CASGRELNTEAFF | once | TRBV2 | NA | TRBJ1-1
TGCGCCAGCAGCTTGGTTCTAGGCGGTGCTTCGCATGAGCAGTTCTTC | CASSLVLGGASHEQFF | once | TRBV5-1 | NA | TRBJ2-1
TGTGCCAGCACCAACGAGGGGACTGGGGCCAACGTCCTGACTTTC | CASTNEGTGANVLTF | NA | TRBV6-5 | NA | TRBJ2-6